Shown below are 2 T cell receptor beta chains from a single sample sequenced in a study of cytomegalovirus exposure and HLA in healthy donors. The PCR used 60 Vbeta and 13 Jbeta primers. Method: immunoSEQ multiplex PCR; TCRdb's copy keeps in-frame clones and lacks some. This sample has some 87,000 clones; roughly 80% occur once, and the top ten carry 2.5% to 3.5%. The sequenced sample was PBMCs. Source of these receptors: a man younger than 40 in good health and CMV-seronegative.

The chain combines TRBV11-3 with TRBJ2-1; 7 nucleotides align to TRBD1. The V gene's germline CDR1 is SGHNT and CDR2 YENEEA. The CDR3 loop spans 12 amino acids. Trimming took 5 bases from V and 6 from J; bases not matched to a gene: 1. Here the CDR3 reads CASSRDSNEQFF. CDR3 DNA: TGTGCCAGCAGCCGGGACAGCAATGAGCAGTTCTTC.

The J gene is TRBJ1-1, the V gene TRBV9, with 10 nucleotides matching TRBD1. The V segment lost 0 bases and the J segment 5 bases; nucleotides outside the gene matches: 4. This CDR3 has 15 amino acids. The germline CDR1 and CDR2 sequences are SGDLS and YYNGEE. CDR3 nucleotides: TGTGCCAGCAGCGTAGCGGGACAGGGGAAGACTGAAGCTTTCTTT. It is translated as CASSVAGQGKTEAFF.